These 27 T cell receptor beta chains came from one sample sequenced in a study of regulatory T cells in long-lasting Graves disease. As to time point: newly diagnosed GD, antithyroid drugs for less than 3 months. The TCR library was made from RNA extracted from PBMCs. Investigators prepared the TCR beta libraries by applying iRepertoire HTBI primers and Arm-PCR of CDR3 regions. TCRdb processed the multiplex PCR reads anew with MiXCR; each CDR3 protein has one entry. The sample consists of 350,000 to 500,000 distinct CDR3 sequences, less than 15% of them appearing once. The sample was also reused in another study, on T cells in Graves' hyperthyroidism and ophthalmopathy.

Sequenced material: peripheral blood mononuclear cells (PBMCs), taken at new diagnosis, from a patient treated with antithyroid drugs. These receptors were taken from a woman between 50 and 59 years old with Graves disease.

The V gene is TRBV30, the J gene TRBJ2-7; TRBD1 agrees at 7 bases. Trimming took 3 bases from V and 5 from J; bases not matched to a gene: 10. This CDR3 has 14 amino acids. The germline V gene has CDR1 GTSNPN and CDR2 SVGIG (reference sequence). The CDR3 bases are TGTGCCTGGAGCCGCCTCCAGGGGGTAAACGAGCAGTACTTC. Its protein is CAWSRLQGVNEQYF.

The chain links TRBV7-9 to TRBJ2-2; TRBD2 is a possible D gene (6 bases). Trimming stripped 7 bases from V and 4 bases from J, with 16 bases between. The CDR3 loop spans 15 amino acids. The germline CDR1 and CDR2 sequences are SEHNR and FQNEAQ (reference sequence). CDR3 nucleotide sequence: TGTGCCAGCATGGGACGGGAGTCGAGCACCGGGGAGCTGTTTTTT. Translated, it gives CASMGRESSTGELFF.

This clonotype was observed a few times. The CDR3 region has the DNA TGCGCCAGCAGCTTGGAGGGAAGAAGGGATCAGCCCCAGCATTTT. Protein sequence: CASSLEGRRDQPQHF. The rearrangement uses TRBV5-1 and TRBJ1-5, with unresolved D. V lost 0 bases and J 5 bases, leaving 12 bases between the germline ends. Germline lookup yields CDR1 SGHRS and CDR2 YFSETQ. There are 15 residues in the CDR3.

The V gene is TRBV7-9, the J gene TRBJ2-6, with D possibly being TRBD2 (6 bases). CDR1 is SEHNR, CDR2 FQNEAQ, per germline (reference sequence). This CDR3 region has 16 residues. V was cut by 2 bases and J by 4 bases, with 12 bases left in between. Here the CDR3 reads CASSLTPGAGANVLTF. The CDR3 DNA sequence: TGTGCCAGCAGCTTAACCCCGGGAGCAGGGGCCAACGTCCTGACTTTC.

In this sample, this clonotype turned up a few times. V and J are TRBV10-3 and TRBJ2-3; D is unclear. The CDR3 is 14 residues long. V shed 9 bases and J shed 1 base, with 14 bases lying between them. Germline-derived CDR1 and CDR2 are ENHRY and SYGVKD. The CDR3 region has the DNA TGTGCCATGGCCCCGGGTTCAGGCACAGATACGCAGTATTTT. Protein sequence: CAMAPGSGTDTQYF.

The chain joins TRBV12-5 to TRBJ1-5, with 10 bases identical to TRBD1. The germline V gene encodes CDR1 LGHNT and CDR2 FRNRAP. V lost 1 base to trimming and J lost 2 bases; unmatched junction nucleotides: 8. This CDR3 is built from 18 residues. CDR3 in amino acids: CASGLGDRGRRGNQPQHF. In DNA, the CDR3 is TGTGCTAGTGGTTTGGGCGACAGGGGGCGCCGAGGCAATCAGCCCCAGCATTTT.

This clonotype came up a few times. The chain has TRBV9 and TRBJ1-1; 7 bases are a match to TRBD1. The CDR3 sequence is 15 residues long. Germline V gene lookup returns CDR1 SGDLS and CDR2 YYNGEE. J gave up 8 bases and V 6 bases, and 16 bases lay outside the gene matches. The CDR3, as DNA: TGTGCCAGCACCCCGCCAGGGGGGGAGCTGAGGGAAGCTTTCTTT. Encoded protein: CASTPPGGELREAFF.

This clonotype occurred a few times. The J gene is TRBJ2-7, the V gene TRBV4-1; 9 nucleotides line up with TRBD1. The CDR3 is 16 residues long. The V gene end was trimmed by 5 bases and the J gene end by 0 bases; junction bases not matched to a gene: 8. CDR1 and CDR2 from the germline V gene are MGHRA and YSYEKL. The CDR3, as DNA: TGCGCCAGCAGCAACCACCTGACAGGGGGCTCCTACGAGCAGTACTTC. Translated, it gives CASSNHLTGGSYEQYF.

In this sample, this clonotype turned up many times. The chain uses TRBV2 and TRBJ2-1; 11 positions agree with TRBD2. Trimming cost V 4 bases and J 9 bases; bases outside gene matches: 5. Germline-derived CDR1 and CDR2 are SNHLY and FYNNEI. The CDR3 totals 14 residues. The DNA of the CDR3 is TGTGCCAGCAGTGGAACTAGCGGGAGCGTTGAGCAGTTCTTC. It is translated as CASSGTSGSVEQFF.

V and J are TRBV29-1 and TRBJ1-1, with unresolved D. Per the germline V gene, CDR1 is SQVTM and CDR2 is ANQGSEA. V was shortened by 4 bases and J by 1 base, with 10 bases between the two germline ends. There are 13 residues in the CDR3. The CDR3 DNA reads TGCAGCGTTGTTGTATCGACGAACACTGAAGCTTTCTTT. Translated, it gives CSVVVSTNTEAFF. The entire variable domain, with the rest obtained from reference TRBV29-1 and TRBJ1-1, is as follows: SAVISQKPSRDICQRGTSLTIQCQVDSQVTMMFWYRQQPGQSLTLIATANQGSEATYESGFVIDKFPISRPNLTFSTLTVSNMSPEDSSIYLCSVVVSTNTEAFFGQGTRLTVV.

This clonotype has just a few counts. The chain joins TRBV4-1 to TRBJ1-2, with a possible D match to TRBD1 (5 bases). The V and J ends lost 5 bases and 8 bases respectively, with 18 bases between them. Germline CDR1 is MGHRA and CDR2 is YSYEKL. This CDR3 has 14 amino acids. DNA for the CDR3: TGCGCCAGCAGCAACCCCCCAGGGTCGGTGGGCTACACCTTC. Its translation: CASSNPPGSVGYTF.

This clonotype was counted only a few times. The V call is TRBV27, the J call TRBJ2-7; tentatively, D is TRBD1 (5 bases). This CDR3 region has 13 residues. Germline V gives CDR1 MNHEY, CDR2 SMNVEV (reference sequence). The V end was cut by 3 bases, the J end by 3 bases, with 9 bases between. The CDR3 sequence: CASSFGQGYEQYF. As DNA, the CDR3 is TGTGCCAGCAGTTTTGGCCAGGGCTACGAGCAGTACTTC.

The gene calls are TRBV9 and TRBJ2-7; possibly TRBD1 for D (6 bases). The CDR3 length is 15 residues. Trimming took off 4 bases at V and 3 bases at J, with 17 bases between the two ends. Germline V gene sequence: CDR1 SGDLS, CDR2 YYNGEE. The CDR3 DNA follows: TGTGCCAGCAGCCCAACAGAACAGGGTGTCTACGAGCAGTACTTC. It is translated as CASSPTEQGVYEQYF.

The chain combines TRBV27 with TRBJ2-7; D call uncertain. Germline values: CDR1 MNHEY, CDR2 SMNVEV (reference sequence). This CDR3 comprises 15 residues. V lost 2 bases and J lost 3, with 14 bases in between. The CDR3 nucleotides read TGTGCCAGCAGTTTACCAAATGGGGATTTCTACGAGCAGTACTTC. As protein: CASSLPNGDFYEQYF.

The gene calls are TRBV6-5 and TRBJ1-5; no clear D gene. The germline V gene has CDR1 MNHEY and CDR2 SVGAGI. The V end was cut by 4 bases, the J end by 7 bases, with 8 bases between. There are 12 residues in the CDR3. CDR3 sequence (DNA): TGTGCCAGCAGTTCCGAGGGACAGCCCCAGCATTTT. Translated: CASSSEGQPQHF.

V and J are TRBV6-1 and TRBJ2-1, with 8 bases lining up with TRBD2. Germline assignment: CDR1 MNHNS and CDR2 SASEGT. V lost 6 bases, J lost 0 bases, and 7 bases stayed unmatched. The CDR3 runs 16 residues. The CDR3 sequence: CASSYLSGTSYNEQFF. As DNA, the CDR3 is TGTGCCAGCAGCTATCTTAGCGGGACCTCCTACAATGAGCAGTTCTTC.

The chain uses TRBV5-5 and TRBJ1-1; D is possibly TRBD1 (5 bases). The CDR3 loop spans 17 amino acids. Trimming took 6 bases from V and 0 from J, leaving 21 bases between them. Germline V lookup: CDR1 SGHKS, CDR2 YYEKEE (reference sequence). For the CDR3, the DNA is TGTGCCAGCACATTGACCGGGGGAGATTTGATGAACACTGAAGCTTTCTTT. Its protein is CASTLTGGDLMNTEAFF.

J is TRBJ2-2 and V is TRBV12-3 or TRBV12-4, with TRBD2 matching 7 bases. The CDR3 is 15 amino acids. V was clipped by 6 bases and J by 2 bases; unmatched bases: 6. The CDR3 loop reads CASSKAGDNTGELFF. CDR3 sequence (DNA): TGTGCCAGCAGCAAGGCGGGAGATAACACCGGGGAGCTGTTTTTT.

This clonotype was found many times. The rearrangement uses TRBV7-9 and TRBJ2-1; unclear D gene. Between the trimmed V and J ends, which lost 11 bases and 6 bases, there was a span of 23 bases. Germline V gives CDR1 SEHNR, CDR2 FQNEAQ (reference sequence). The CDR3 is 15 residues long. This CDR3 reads CAEEMGEAESNEQFF. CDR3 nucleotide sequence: TGTGCCGAAGAAATGGGCGAAGCTGAAAGCAATGAGCAGTTCTTC.

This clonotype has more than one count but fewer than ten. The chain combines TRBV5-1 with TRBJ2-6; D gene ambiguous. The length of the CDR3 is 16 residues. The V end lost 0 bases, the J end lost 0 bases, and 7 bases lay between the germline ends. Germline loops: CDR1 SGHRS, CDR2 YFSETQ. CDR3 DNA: TGCGCCAGCAGCTTGGTGGGCAGCTCTGGGGCCAACGTCCTGACTTTC. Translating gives CASSLVGSSGANVLTF.

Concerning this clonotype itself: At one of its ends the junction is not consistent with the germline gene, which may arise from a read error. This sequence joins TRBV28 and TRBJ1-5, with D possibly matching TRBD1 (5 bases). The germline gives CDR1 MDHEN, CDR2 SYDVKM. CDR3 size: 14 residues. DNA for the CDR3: TGTGCCAGCAGTTTAGGGACCCTCAATCGGCCCCAGCATTTT. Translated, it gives CASSLGTLNRPQHF.

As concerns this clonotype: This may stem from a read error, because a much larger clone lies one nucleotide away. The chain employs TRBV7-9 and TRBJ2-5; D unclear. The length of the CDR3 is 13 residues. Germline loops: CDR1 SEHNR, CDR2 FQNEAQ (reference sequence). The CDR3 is CASSFRTQGTQYF. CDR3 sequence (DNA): TGTGCCAGCAGCTTTAGGACGCAAGGGACCCAGTACTTC.

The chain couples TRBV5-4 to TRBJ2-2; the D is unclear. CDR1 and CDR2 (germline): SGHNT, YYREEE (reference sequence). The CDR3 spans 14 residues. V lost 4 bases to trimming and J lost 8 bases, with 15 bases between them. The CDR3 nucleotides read TGTGCCAGCAGCAGGACCGTTGGCAGTGGGGAGCTGTTTTTT. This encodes CASSRTVGSGELFF. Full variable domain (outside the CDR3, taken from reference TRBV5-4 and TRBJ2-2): ETGVTQSPTHLIKTRGQQVTLRCSSQSGHNTVSWYQQALGQGPQFIFQYYREEENGRGNFPPRFSGLQFPNYSSELNVNALELDDSALYLCASSRTVGSGELFFGEGSRLTVL.

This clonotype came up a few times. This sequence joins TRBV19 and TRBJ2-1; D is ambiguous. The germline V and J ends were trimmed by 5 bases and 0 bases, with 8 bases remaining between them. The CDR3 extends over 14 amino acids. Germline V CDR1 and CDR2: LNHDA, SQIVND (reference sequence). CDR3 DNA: TGTGCCAGTAGTTGGTCTAGCTCCTACAATGAGCAGTTCTTC. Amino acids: CASSWSSSYNEQFF.

CDR3 sequence: CASSFYGGNAGTDTQYF. CDR3 sequence (DNA): TGTGCCAGCAGTTTTTACGGGGGGAACGCCGGCACAGATACGCAGTATTTT. The V call is TRBV28, the J call TRBJ2-3; 7 bases align to TRBD2. The germline CDR1 and CDR2 sequences are MDHEN and SYDVKM. The V and J ends lost 3 bases and 1 base, in that order; junction bases with no gene match: 10. The CDR3 has 17 residues.

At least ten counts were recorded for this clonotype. The CDR3 DNA reads TGTGCCAGCAGTTTATACGGCAGTGCCTACGAGCAGTACTTC. Translating gives CASSLYGSAYEQYF. V usage is TRBV28 and J usage is TRBJ2-7; D not certain. Germline V gene lookup returns CDR1 MDHEN and CDR2 SYDVKM. The CDR3 consists of 14 residues. Trimming stripped 1 base from V and 2 bases from J, with 9 bases between.

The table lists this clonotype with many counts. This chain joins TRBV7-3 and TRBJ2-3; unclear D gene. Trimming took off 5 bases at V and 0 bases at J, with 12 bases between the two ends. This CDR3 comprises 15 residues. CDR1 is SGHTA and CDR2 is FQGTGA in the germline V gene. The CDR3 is CASSNRGRSTDTQYF. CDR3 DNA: TGTGCCAGCAGCAACCGAGGTCGGAGCACAGATACGCAGTATTTT.